These T cell receptor beta chains were read from a single sample in a study of T cells in Graves' hyperthyroidism and ophthalmopathy. TCRdb fed the multiplex PCR reads into MiXCR, producing one record per CDR3 protein. The repertoire consists of under 300,000 distinct CDR3 sequences, with 13% occurring once and the leading ten covering 7.5% to 8%. The sample consisted of blood. The receptors here all came from a woman in her twenties or thirties with Graves' hyperthyroidism that later progressed to Graves' ophthalmopathy. CDR3s include the opening cysteine and the closing phenylalanine or tryptophan. Each record gives: CDR3 protein, CDR3 DNA, J gene, D gene, V gene, clone size. A D gene is named only where the DNA matches it firmly. Rows give clone size only sometimes, using once, few, many, or a class for an expanded clone.

CASSLEAGVGYEQYF	TGTGCCAGCAGCTTAGAGGCTGGGGTCGGCTACGAGCAGTACTTC	TRBJ2-7	NA	TRBV11-2	many
CASSGTALAYSYEQYF	TGTGCCAGCAGCGGGACCGCTCTCGCGTACTCCTACGAGCAGTACTTC	TRBJ2-7	NA	TRBV3-1	many
CASSSPLAGGYEQYF	TGTGCCAGCAGTTCCCCTTTAGCGGGAGGCTACGAGCAGTACTTC	TRBJ2-7	TRBD2	TRBV6-1	many
CASSFERGALEKLFF	TGTGCCAGCAGTTTTGAAAGGGGGGCTTTGGAAAAACTGTTTTTT	TRBJ1-4	NA	TRBV28	many
CASIGPTTGELFF	TGTGCCAGCATCGGACCCACAACCGGGGAGCTGTTTTTT	TRBJ2-2	NA	TRBV28	few
CASSLWGRAGDEQFF	TGTGCCAGCAGTTTGTGGGGGAGGGCCGGTGATGAGCAGTTCTTC	TRBJ2-1	TRBD2	TRBV27	many
CASSQGSGSDTQYF	TGTGCCAGCAGCCAGGGGTCGGGGTCAGATACGCAGTATTTT	TRBJ2-3	NA	TRBV7-3	many
CASSQEFGRAGVEQYF	TGCGCCAGCAGCCAAGAATTCGGGAGGGCGGGTGTCGAGCAGTACTTC	TRBJ2-7	TRBD2	TRBV4-1	many
CASKVADMNTGELFF	TGTGCCAGCAAAGTAGCGGATATGAACACCGGGGAGCTGTTTTTT	TRBJ2-2	NA	TRBV12-3/TRBV12-4	many
CASSLKGDPIEAFF	TGTGCCAGCAGCTTAAAGGGTGACCCTATTGAAGCTTTCTTT	TRBJ1-1	NA	TRBV7-8	many
CASSTTGYNQPQHF	TGTGCCAGCAGCACGACAGGGTACAATCAGCCCCAGCATTTT	TRBJ1-5	TRBD1	TRBV5-6	many
CSARREQGTQYF	TGCAGTGCTAGACGAGAGCAGGGTACGCAGTATTTT	TRBJ2-3	NA	TRBV20-1	many
CASSLYTGVEQYF	TGTGCCAGCAGCTTGTACACAGGGGTCGAGCAGTACTTC	TRBJ2-7	TRBD1	TRBV11-2	NA
CASSFVSDEQFF	TGTGCCAGCAGTTTTGTCTCCGATGAGCAGTTCTTC	TRBJ2-1	NA	TRBV2	many
CASSSTPGLGTDTQYF	TGTGCCAGCAGCAGCACACCGGGACTAGGCACAGATACGCAGTATTTT	TRBJ2-3	TRBD2	TRBV5-8	few
CSARGGLAGGSEQFF	TGCAGTGCTAGGGGTGGACTAGCGGGAGGGAGTGAGCAGTTCTTC	TRBJ2-1	TRBD2	TRBV20-1	NA
CSARDMLLAGVEQYF	TGCAGTGCTAGAGATATGCTCCTAGCGGGAGTCGAGCAGTACTTC	TRBJ2-7	TRBD2	TRBV20-1	many
CASSTSTGLETQYF	TGTGCCAGCAGTACCTCGACAGGGCTAGAGACCCAGTACTTC	TRBJ2-5	TRBD1	TRBV28	NA
CASSLKSGGRTGELFF	TGTGCCAGCAGCTTAAAGTCGGGAGGTAGGACCGGGGAGCTGTTTTTT	TRBJ2-2	TRBD2	TRBV7-2	NA
CASSRAPTGYDPAELFF	TGTGCCAGCAGCCGAGCCCCGACAGGGTACGACCCCGCGGAGCTGTTTTTT	TRBJ2-2	TRBD1	TRBV6-1	NA
CASSFNLAGEYNEQFF	TGTGCCAGCAGTTTTAATCTAGCGGGAGAGTACAATGAGCAGTTCTTC	TRBJ2-1	TRBD2	TRBV28	many
CAWSVTGGKSEAFF	TGTGCCTGGAGTGTAACCGGGGGCAAGAGTGAAGCTTTCTTT	TRBJ1-1	NA	TRBV30	many
CASSVAGQTYGYTF	TGTGCCAGCAGCGTCGCGGGACAGACCTATGGCTACACCTTC	TRBJ1-2	TRBD1	TRBV5-8	few
CSARDSAILQYF	TGCAGTGCTAGAGATTCGGCGATACTACAGTATTTT	TRBJ2-3	NA	TRBV20-1	few
CAWRGPGLAGRSEQFF	TGTGCCTGGAGGGGGCCCGGACTAGCGGGCCGGAGTGAGCAGTTCTTC	TRBJ2-1	TRBD2	TRBV30	NA
CASSVGLGTDTQYF	TGTGCCAGCAGTGTCGGGTTGGGCACAGATACGCAGTATTTT	TRBJ2-3	NA	TRBV6-1	few
CAWSEGAGGYTF	TGTGCCTGGAGTGAGGGGGCTGGAGGCTACACCTTC	TRBJ1-2	TRBD1	TRBV30	many
CASNIEGGNQPQHF	TGTGCCAGCAACATCGAGGGGGGAAATCAGCCCCAGCATTTT	TRBJ1-5	NA	TRBV19	many
CASSPIPLGEQYF	TGTGCCAGCAGTCCGATTCCCCTGGGCGAGCAGTACTTC	TRBJ2-7	NA	TRBV25-1	NA
CSARGTSDQPQHF	TGCAGTGCTAGAGGGACATCCGATCAGCCCCAGCATTTT	TRBJ1-5	NA	TRBV20-1	few
CASTLTGTANEKLFF	TGTGCCAGCACCCTAACCGGGACAGCTAATGAAAAACTGTTTTTT	TRBJ1-4	TRBD1	TRBV9	many
CASSSLLAGGPSSYNEQFF	TGTGCCAGCAGCTCCTTACTAGCGGGGGGGCCAAGCTCCTACAATGAGCAGTTCTTC	TRBJ2-1	TRBD2	TRBV11-2	few
CASSPTTGGYYEQYF	TGTGCCAGCAGTCCCACGACGGGCGGGTACTACGAGCAGTACTTC	TRBJ2-7	NA	TRBV27	NA
CASGRFYEQYF	TGTGCCAGCGGGAGGTTCTACGAGCAGTACTTC	TRBJ2-7	NA	TRBV28	many
CAAYSALRTTGELFF	TGTGCCGCCTACAGTGCCCTTCGAACCACCGGGGAGCTGTTTTTT	TRBJ2-2	NA	TRBV6-2/TRBV6-3	many
CASSIWGGSLGNQPQHF	TGTGCCAGTAGTATATGGGGGGGCAGCCTTGGCAATCAGCCCCAGCATTTT	TRBJ1-5	NA	TRBV19	once
CASSPSLGFSGANVLTF	TGTGCCAGCAGCCCCAGTCTGGGGTTCTCTGGGGCCAACGTCCTGACTTTC	TRBJ2-6	NA	TRBV4-2	NA
CASSSGVRETQYF	TGTGCCAGTAGTTCAGGGGTTCGAGAGACCCAGTACTTC	TRBJ2-5	NA	TRBV19	NA